The 17 T cell receptor beta chains below all came from one sample that was sequenced in a study of CD8 T cells in Susac syndrome. An amount of RNA that ranged from roughly 0.5 to 1 ug was reverse transcribed with random hexamers. In TCRdb, the immunoSEQ multiplex PCR reads were re-called with MiXCR into one record per CDR3 protein. The sample consists of 150,000 to 200,000 distinct CDR3 sequences, approximately 96% of them appearing once. Material: CD4+ T cells from PBMCs. The receptors derive from a human donor with multiple sclerosis.

The chain is built from TRBV27 and TRBJ2-1; 10 nucleotides match TRBD1. CDR1 and CDR2 (germline): MNHEY, SMNVEV (reference sequence). This CDR3 has 15 residues. Losses at the gene ends were 0 bases for V and 9 bases for J; bases not matched to a gene: 5. CDR3 DNA sequence: TGTGCCAGCAGTTTATCGGGACAGGGGATTTCTGAGCAGTTCTTC. Protein sequence: CASSLSGQGISEQFF.

The chain is built from TRBV29-1 and TRBJ1-2, with TRBD1 matching over 11 bases. Germline values: CDR1 SQVTM, CDR2 ANQGSEA. The length of the CDR3 is 14 residues. V was pared by 0 bases and J by 8 bases, with 5 bases of the junction left unmatched. The CDR3 DNA reads TGCAGCGTTGAAGACGGGACAGGGGGTCGAGGCTACACCTTC. Its translation: CSVEDGTGGRGYTF.

The gene calls are TRBV2 and TRBJ1-5, with a tentative D call TRBD1 (5 bases). Germline assignment: CDR1 SNHLY and CDR2 FYNNEI. V lost 4 bases to trimming and J lost 3 bases, with 7 bases between them. CDR3 length: 13 amino acids. CDR3 sequence: CASSGQLNQPQHF. The CDR3 DNA reads TGTGCCAGCAGTGGACAGCTCAATCAGCCCCAGCATTTT.

The chain is built from TRBV20-1 and TRBJ1-5; no definite D call. In germline, CDR1 is DFQATT, CDR2 SNEGSKA (reference sequence). The CDR3 has 15 amino acids. V lost 0 bases and J 0 bases, leaving 9 bases between the germline ends. The CDR3 here is CSARDRTYSNQPQHF. The CDR3 nucleotides read TGCAGTGCTAGAGACCGGACCTATAGCAATCAGCCCCAGCATTTT.

The sample holds one count of this clonotype. The rearrangement links TRBV20-1 to TRBJ1-5; 9 positions match TRBD1. CDR1 DFQATT and CDR2 SNEGSKA come from the germline V gene (reference sequence). V trimming: 6 bases; J trimming: 5 bases; junction bases outside the gene matches: 8. The CDR3 contains 14 residues. Written as DNA, the CDR3 is TGCAGTGCCCCCGGGACAGGGAACGATCAGCCCCAGCATTTT. This sequence encodes CSAPGTGNDQPQHF.

V and J are TRBV10-3 and TRBJ2-7, with D unresolved. The V end was cut by 2 bases, the J end by 0 bases, with 8 bases between. Germline CDR1 reads ENHRY; CDR2 reads SYGVKD. This CDR3 comprises 14 residues. The CDR3 DNA reads TGTGCCATCAGTGAGGCAGGAAGCTCCTACGAGCAGTACTTC. Translating it yields CAISEAGSSYEQYF.

The genes are TRBV18 and TRBJ1-1; D is undetermined. Germline V lookup: CDR1 KGHSH, CDR2 LQKENI. The V gene lost 2 bases and the J gene lost 5 bases, with 12 bases spanning the gap. The CDR3 contains 14 residues. CDR3 loop: CASSPGAFRTEAFF. CDR3 DNA: TGTGCCAGCTCACCAGGCGCCTTTCGGACTGAAGCTTTCTTT.

The chain links TRBV3-1 to TRBJ1-5, with D hard to call. This CDR3 has 14 amino acids. Germline V lookup: CDR1 LGHDT, CDR2 YNNKEL (reference sequence). V shed 1 base and J shed 3 bases, with 7 bases lying between them. Here the CDR3 DNA reads TGTGCCAGCAGCCAAGGCAAATACAATCAGCCCCAGCATTTT. Amino acids: CASSQGKYNQPQHF.

J is TRBJ1-3 and V is TRBV6-6, with TRBD1 as a possible D gene (6 bases). This CDR3 contains 15 residues. Trimming took off 0 bases at V and 2 bases at J, with 8 bases between the two ends. The germline gives CDR1 MNHNY, CDR2 SVGAGI (reference sequence). As DNA, the CDR3 is TGTGCCAGCAGTTACTCGGGACAAGCTGGAAACACCATATATTTT. Protein product: CASSYSGQAGNTIYF.

This clonotype was recorded once. The chain joins TRBV2 to TRBJ2-5, with TRBD1 identical over 9 bases. There are 15 residues in the CDR3. V dropped 8 bases and J dropped 6; count of bases not matched to a gene: 13. Germline-derived CDR1 and CDR2 are SNHLY and FYNNEI. CDR3 in DNA: TGTGCCAGCGGCCGGGACAGGGTCAAAAGGAAGACCCAGTACTTC. Amino acid sequence: CASGRDRVKRKTQYF.

This clonotype was seen just once. This chain joins TRBV5-1 and TRBJ2-7, with D unclear. The CDR3 runs to 12 residues. The germline V gene encodes CDR1 SGHRS and CDR2 YFSETQ. Trimming stripped 1 base from V and 4 bases from J, with 6 bases between. The CDR3 sequence: CASSLSRYEQYF. The CDR3 region has the DNA TGCGCCAGCAGCTTGAGTAGGTACGAGCAGTACTTC.

The chain has TRBV25-1 and TRBJ1-1; D not resolved. The CDR3 has 15 amino acids. V lost 1 base, J lost 3 bases, and 12 bases lay in between. From germline, CDR1 is MGHDK and CDR2 SYGVNS. The CDR3 DNA sequence: TGTGCCAGCAGTGAATCGCGGGGAGAGTACACTGAAGCTTTCTTT. Protein: CASSESRGEYTEAFF.

The rearrangement uses TRBV12-3 or TRBV12-4 and TRBJ1-1, with D possibly matching TRBD1 (5 bases). This CDR3 comprises 15 residues. V was cut by 3 bases and J by 11 bases, with 22 bases left in between. CDR3 loop: CASSFPLVRDSTAFF. The CDR3 region has the DNA TGTGCCAGCAGTTTCCCCCTGGTGAGGGACTCTACGGCTTTCTTT.

In DNA form, the CDR3 reads TGCAGTGCTAGAGAGTGGGGGCAGGGAAGTTCCTACGAGCAGTACTTC. Translated: CSAREWGQGSSYEQYF. The J gene is TRBJ2-7, the V gene TRBV20-1; TRBD1 might be the D (6 bases). Trimming took 0 bases from V and 1 from J, leaving 16 bases between them. CDR1 is DFQATT and CDR2 is SNEGSKA in the germline V gene (reference sequence). The CDR3 sequence is 16 residues long.

The CDR3 nucleotides read TGTGCTAGTGGCTCCCTAGGTCCTGGGAGGAAGCAGTACTTC. Translation gives CASGSLGPGRKQYF. The chain uses TRBV12-5 and TRBJ2-7; a weak D match, TRBD2 (6 bases). V was cut by 6 bases and J by 8 bases, with 20 bases left in between. Per the germline V gene, CDR1 is LGHNT and CDR2 is FRNRAP. This CDR3 region has 14 residues.

J is TRBJ2-2 and V is TRBV12-3 or TRBV12-4; 11 bases are a match to TRBD1. Trimming removed 9 bases from V and 7 bases from J; junction bases left unmatched: 7. The CDR3 sequence is 14 residues long. The CDR3: CASTGQGAVGELFF. DNA for the CDR3: TGTGCCAGTACTGGACAGGGGGCGGTCGGGGAGCTGTTTTTT.

The chain employs TRBV28 and TRBJ2-5; 7 bases map to TRBD2. After removal of 7 bases from V and 5 bases from J, the junction contained 10 bases not matched to a gene. In germline, CDR1 is MDHEN, CDR2 SYDVKM. The CDR3 runs 14 residues. Written as DNA, the CDR3 is TGTGCCAGCACCTGGGGGGGTAAGGAGGAGACCCAGTACTTC. Protein sequence: CASTWGGKEETQYF. The full variable domain, completed using reference TRBV28 and TRBJ2-5, is DVKVTQSSRYLVKRTGEKVFLECVQDMDHENMFWYRQDPGLGLRLIYFSYDVKMKEKGDIPEGYSVSREKKERFSLILESASTNQTSMYLCASTWGGKEETQYFGPGTRLLVL.